The 22 T cell receptor beta chains listed next were all sequenced from one sample in a study of T cells in women clearing cervical HPV infection. Some clones are missing from TCRdb's copy, which holds only in-frame ones; the method was immunoSEQ multiplex PCR. The sample holds under 20,000 clones. The specimen was blood buffy coat. Every receptor here comes from a woman aged 18 to 75 with a cervical HPV16 infection that either progressed to CIN3+ or cleared (not recorded which).

Remarks on this clone: Coverage ceases 3 residues before the CDR3 finishes, and the germline J gene fills in the end. The chain couples TRBV20-1 to TRBJ1-2, with a weak D call TRBD1 (5 bases). This CDR3 is 13 amino acids long. CDR1 DFQATT and CDR2 SNEGSKA come from the germline V gene (reference sequence). Trimming removed 6 bases at V and 5 bases at J, with 16 bases between. CDR3 loop: CSAAPGQGYGYTF. The CDR3 DNA, read in part, is TGCAGTGCCGCCCCTGGGCAGGGTTATGGC.

CDR3 region: CASSPGLQTNTEAFF. The sequenced CDR3 bases are TGTGCCAGCTCACCAGGATTACAGACGAACACTGAA. The rearrangement joins TRBV18 to TRBJ1-1; no clear D. The read stops 3 residues short of the end of the CDR3; the missing end is completed from the germline J gene. The ends were cut back, 2 bases at V and 1 base at J, with 11 bases in the middle. The germline CDR1 and CDR2 sequences are KGHSH and LQKENI. This CDR3 has 15 amino acids.

To note about this clone: With the read ending 3 residues before the CDR3 end, the germline J gene is used to fill in that end. The genes are TRBV29-1 and TRBJ2-3; weak D call: TRBD2 (5 bases). The CDR3 runs 14 residues. CDR1 is SQVTM, CDR2 ANQGSEA, per germline. The covered CDR3 bases are TGCAGCGTTGTCCTGGCTAGCTACCAAGAGACG. Protein product: CSVVLASYQET. The whole CDR3 region reads CSVVLASYQETQYF.

Regarding this clone: The CDR3 end falls 3 residues outside the read, so it is completed with the germline J gene. The chain uses TRBV29-1 and TRBJ2-5; 11 bases are a match to TRBD1. Germline-derived CDR1 and CDR2 are SQVTM and ANQGSEA. Losses at the gene ends were 3 bases for V and 2 bases for J; bases not matched to a gene: 5. This CDR3 spans 15 amino acids. The CDR3 here is CSVDGQGALQETQYF. CDR3 DNA (partial): TGCAGCGTTGATGGACAGGGGGCTTTACAAGAGACC.

Remarks on this clone: The CDR3 end falls 3 residues outside the read, so it is completed with the germline J gene. The chain recombines TRBV12-3 or TRBV12-4 with TRBJ2-3; 10 nucleotides line up with TRBD2. This CDR3 region has 15 residues. The chain's CDR3 is CASSLSSGGLKAQYF. The DNA read from the CDR3 is TGTGCCAGCAGTTTATCTAGCGGGGGTTTAAAGGCG.

Of note for this clone: The read is 3 residues too short to cover the CDR3 end, so that end is filled in from the germline J gene. The genes are TRBV30 and TRBJ1-2; D uncertain. From germline, CDR1 is GTSNPN and CDR2 SVGIG (reference sequence). The CDR3 runs 14 residues. CDR3 bases read: TGTGCCTGGAAATCGGGGAGCCCGTACAATGAC. Protein product: CAWKSGSPYND. The complete CDR3 protein is CAWKSGSPYNDYTF.

In the case of this clone: The read terminates 3 residues ahead of where the CDR3 ends, so the germline J gene completes it. The chain uses TRBV5-1 and TRBJ1-1; unclear D gene. CDR1 and CDR2 (germline): SGHRS, YFSETQ. The CDR3 runs 13 residues. V was shortened by 3 bases and J by 1 base, with 7 bases between the two germline ends. CDR3 bases read: TGCGCCAGCAGCTACGGCGGGAACACTGAA. Translation gives CASSYGGNTE. The complete CDR3 sequence is CASSYGGNTEAFF.

Of note for this clone: The read comes to an end 3 residues before the CDR3 does, leaving the germline J gene to fill in the end. This rearrangement joins TRBV18 to TRBJ2-1; TRBD2 matches 10 bases. This CDR3 contains 16 residues. V shed 3 bases, J shed 5 bases, and the junction held 7 bases outside the gene matches. From germline, CDR1 is KGHSH and CDR2 LQKENI. CDR3 bases read: TGTGCCAGCTCACCCCAAGCGGGGGGGCCCCACAATGAG. Translated: CASSPQAGGPHNE. The CDR3 in its entirety is CASSPQAGGPHNEQFF.

Here the CDR3 reads CASSSQDLNYEQYF. Incomplete CDR3 DNA: TGTGCCAGCAGCTCACAGGACCTCAACTACGAG. The chain couples TRBV7-6 to TRBJ2-7, with a weak D call TRBD1 (5 bases). The missing CDR3 end, 3 residues past where the read stops, is filled in from the germline J gene. The CDR3 consists of 14 residues. Germline V gene lookup returns CDR1 SGHVS and CDR2 FNYEAQ. V was clipped by 4 bases and J by 3 bases, with 13 bases between them.

A word on this clone: The CDR3 goes on 3 residues after the read ends, and that part is filled in from the germline J gene. V is TRBV10-1 and J is TRBJ2-7, with D perhaps matching TRBD1 or TRBD2 (6 bases each). The V gene lost 8 bases and the J gene lost 3 bases, with 17 bases spanning the gap. The CDR3 contains 14 residues. CDR1 is WNHNN and CDR2 is SYGVQD in the germline V gene (reference sequence). The part of the CDR3 DNA that was read is TGCGCCAGCCAGCCTAGGAGGGGGAACTACGAG. Protein product: CASQPRRGNYE. The whole CDR3 sequence reads CASQPRRGNYEQYF.

Concerning this clone itself: With the read ending 3 residues before the CDR3 end, the germline J gene is used to fill in that end. This chain uses TRBV18 with TRBJ1-4, with 9 bases fitting TRBD1. Germline V lookup: CDR1 KGHSH, CDR2 LQKENI. Unmatched junction bases numbered 9, after V lost 4 bases and J lost 0 bases. This CDR3 comprises 18 residues. The DNA read from the CDR3 is TGTGCCAGCTCACGCGCCGGGACAGGGATGGCAACTAATGAAAAA. This sequence encodes CASSRAGTGMATNEK. The whole CDR3 region reads CASSRAGTGMATNEKLFF.

As regards this clone: The read falls 3 residues short of the CDR3 end, and the missing part is taken from the germline J gene. The chain uses TRBV7-9 and TRBJ2-4; 7 nucleotides line up with TRBD1. This CDR3 is built from 14 residues. CDR1 is SEHNR, CDR2 FQNEAQ, per germline (reference sequence). The CDR3 DNA, read in part, is TGTGCCAGCGAGGACAGGATTCTTGGCTATGGT. It encodes CASEDRILGYG. The complete CDR3 reads CASEDRILGYGQYF.

In the case of this clone: The read stops 3 residues short of the end of the CDR3; the missing end is completed from the germline J gene. The chain employs TRBV2 and TRBJ1-6; D not resolved. The CDR3 is 16 amino acids. The germline V gene has CDR1 SNHLY and CDR2 FYNNEI. The V end was cut by 1 base, the J end by 3 bases, with 10 bases between. This CDR3 is CASSEEAVDYNSPLHF. The covered CDR3 bases are TGTGCCAGCAGTGAAGAGGCCGTCGACTATAATTCACCC.

As to this clone: The sequence runs out 3 residues before the end of the CDR3; the remainder is reconstructed from the germline J gene. V usage is TRBV18 and J usage is TRBJ1-2, with D tentatively TRBD1 (5 bases). CDR3 length: 17 residues. CDR1 and CDR2 from the germline V gene are KGHSH and LQKENI. The CDR3 loop is CASSPRTSGGTYNDYTF. CDR3 bases read: TGTGCCAGCTCACCCCGGACTAGCGGGGGAACCTACAATGAC.

Of note for this clone: The read finishes 3 residues shy of the CDR3 end, and the germline J gene is used to complete it. V is TRBV19 and J is TRBJ1-2; 7 bases align to TRBD1. The CDR3 sequence is 14 residues long. Germline assignment: CDR1 LNHDA and CDR2 SQIVND (reference sequence). The DNA read from the CDR3 is TGTGCCAGTCACCCACCGGGACAGCCTAGGGGC. This codes for CASHPPGQPRG. The complete CDR3 reads CASHPPGQPRGYTF.

Details on this clone: The read terminates 3 residues ahead of where the CDR3 ends, so the germline J gene completes it. The J gene is TRBJ2-2, the V gene TRBV11-3, with 7 bases lining up with TRBD1. With V trimmed by 5 bases and J by 6 bases, 9 bases remained unmatched. This CDR3 comprises 15 residues. CDR1 is SGHNT, CDR2 YENEEA, per germline. This chain's CDR3 is CASSRMGQGAGELFF. Partial CDR3 DNA: TGTGCCAGCAGCCGAATGGGTCAGGGGGCCGGGGAG.

Details on this clone: The read comes to an end 3 residues before the CDR3 does, leaving the germline J gene to fill in the end. The rearrangement joins TRBV20-1 to TRBJ2-3; TRBD2 matches at 7 bases. CDR3 length equals 15 residues. Germline lookup yields CDR1 DFQATT and CDR2 SNEGSKA (reference sequence). The CDR3 loop reads CSASPGGGPRGTQYF. The sequenced CDR3 bases are TGCAGTGCGAGTCCCGGCGGGGGTCCCCGGGGGACG.

On this clone itself: The read terminates 3 residues before the CDR3 end, so the remaining end is supplied by the germline J gene. The rearrangement uses TRBV18 and TRBJ1-6, with D possibly matching TRBD1 (5 bases). Trimming left V 3 bases short and J 5 bases short, with 11 bases between. Germline assignment: CDR1 KGHSH and CDR2 LQKENI. This CDR3 comprises 15 residues. The DNA read from the CDR3 is TGTGCCAGCTCACCCCAGGGTCCGAATAATTCACCC. Protein: CASSPQGPNNSP. From start to end, the CDR3 is CASSPQGPNNSPLHF.

Comment on this clone: Sequencing ends 3 residues short of the CDR3 end; the germline J gene provides the rest. The chain combines TRBV6-2 or TRBV6-3 with TRBJ2-3, with 7 nucleotides matching TRBD2. The CDR3 is 14 residues long. V trimming: 5 bases; J trimming: 3 bases; junction bases outside the gene matches: 5. CDR1 is MNHEY and CDR2 is SVGEGT in the germline V gene. CDR3 DNA, as far as it was read: TGTGCCAGCAGTCCACGGCGGGGGACAGATACG. Translating it yields CASSPRRGTDT. The entire CDR3 sequence reads CASSPRRGTDTQYF.

Remarks on this clone: The sequenced fragment ends 3 residues before the CDR3 boundary, so the rest is inferred from the germline J gene. This chain uses TRBV30 with TRBJ1-2; unclear D gene. V gave up 4 bases and J gave up 2 bases, with 11 bases separating them. Germline V gene data show CDR1 as GTSNPN and CDR2 as SVGIG (reference sequence). CDR3 length equals 13 residues. This CDR3 reads CAWNGPGNYGYTF. The part of the CDR3 DNA that was read is TGTGCCTGGAATGGTCCGGGGAACTATGGC.

Notes on this clone: The CDR3 is cut off 3 residues early in the read; its end comes from the germline J gene. The chain employs TRBV7-3 and TRBJ2-3, with D perhaps TRBD1 (6 bases). Germline CDR1 SGHTA, CDR2 FQGTGA. The CDR3 is made up of 15 amino acids. CDR3 loop: CASSLNTGNGETQYF. CDR3 DNA, as far as it was read: TGTGCCAGCAGCTTAAATACAGGGAATGGTGAGACG.

As for this clone: The missing CDR3 end, 3 residues past where the read stops, is filled in from the germline J gene. The rearrangement uses TRBV19 and TRBJ2-2, with 7 bases that match TRBD1. V gave up 6 bases and J gave up 2 bases; unmatched junction bases: 9. The CDR3 is 16 residues long. The germline CDR1 and CDR2 sequences are LNHDA and SQIVND (reference sequence). The covered CDR3 bases are TGTGCCAGTAGAGACCAGGGGGTAGGAAACACCGGGGAG. Residues: CASRDQGVGNTGE. The complete CDR3 protein is CASRDQGVGNTGELFF.